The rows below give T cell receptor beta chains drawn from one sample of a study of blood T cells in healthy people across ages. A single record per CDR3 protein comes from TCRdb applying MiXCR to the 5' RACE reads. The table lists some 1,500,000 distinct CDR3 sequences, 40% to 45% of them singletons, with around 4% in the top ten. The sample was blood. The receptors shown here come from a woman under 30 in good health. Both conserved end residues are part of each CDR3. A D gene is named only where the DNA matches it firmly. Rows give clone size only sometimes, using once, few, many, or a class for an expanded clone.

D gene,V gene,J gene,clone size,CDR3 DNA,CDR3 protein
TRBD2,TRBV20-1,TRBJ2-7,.,TGCAGTGCCCAACGACTAGCGGGAGTCGAGCAGTACTTC,CSAQRLAGVEQYF
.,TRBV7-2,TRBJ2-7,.,TGTGCCAGCAGCTTAGCAGGGCTCTACGAGCAGTACTTC,CASSLAGLYEQYF
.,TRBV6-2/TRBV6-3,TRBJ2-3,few,TGTGCCAGCAGGGGACCGACAGGACACACAGATACGCAGTATTTT,CASRGPTGHTDTQYF
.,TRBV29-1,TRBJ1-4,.,TGCAGCGCGACCCACGACGAAAAACTGTTTTTT,CSATHDEKLFF
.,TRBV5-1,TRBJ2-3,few,TGCGCCAGCAGCTTGGAACAGGCTAGCACAGATACGCAGTATTTT,CASSLEQASTDTQYF
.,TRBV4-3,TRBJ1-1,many,TGCGCCAGCAGCCTATCTTGGGATGCAGGGAGCACTGAAGCTTTCTTT,CASSLSWDAGSTEAFF
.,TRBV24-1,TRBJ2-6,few,TGTGCCACCAGTGATCGCCTATCTGGGGCCAACGTCCTGACTTTC,CATSDRLSGANVLTF
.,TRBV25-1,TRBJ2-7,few,TGTGCCAGCAGTGAGAGTGGCGGGGCTAACTACGAGCAGTACTTC,CASSESGGANYEQYF
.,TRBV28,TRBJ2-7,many,TGTGCCAGCAGCTTACTCGCTGGCGAGCAGTACTTC,CASSLLAGEQYF
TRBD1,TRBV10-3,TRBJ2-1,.,TGTGCCATCAGCCGACAGGGCATCGACAATGAGCAGTTCTTC,CAISRQGIDNEQFF
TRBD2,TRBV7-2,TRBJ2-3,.,TGTGCCAGCAGCGGTTCCGGGACTAGCGTAAGCACAGATACGCAGTATTTT,CASSGSGTSVSTDTQYF
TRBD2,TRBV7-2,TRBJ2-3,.,TGTGCCAGCTCGCGGACTAGCGGGGCCACAGATACGCAGTATTTT,CASSRTSGATDTQYF
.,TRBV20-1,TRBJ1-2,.,TGCAGTGCTAGGGAGTCGACAGCACGAACTGGGGGCCACACCTTC,CSARESTARTGGHTF
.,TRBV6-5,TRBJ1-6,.,TGTGCCAGCAGTTATAAGCTGAGGGATTCACCCCTCCACTTT,CASSYKLRDSPLHF
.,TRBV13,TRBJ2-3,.,TGTGCCAGCAGCTATTTACGGGGCGGGCCCACAGATACGCAGTATTTT,CASSYLRGGPTDTQYF
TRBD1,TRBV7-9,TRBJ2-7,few,TGTGCCAGCAGCGTGACAGGGGTCATCTACGAGCAGTACTTC,CASSVTGVIYEQYF
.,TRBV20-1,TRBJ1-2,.,TGCAGTGCTAGAGATAACACGGGCTATGGCTACACCTTC,CSARDNTGYGYTF
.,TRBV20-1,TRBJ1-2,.,TGCAGTGCCCCAAAGGGAGACATTCTTCAGGGCTACACCTTC,CSAPKGDILQGYTF
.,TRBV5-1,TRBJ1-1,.,TGCGCCAGCAGCTTGAGCGCAGCCCTAGGGAACACTGAAGCTTTCTTT,CASSLSAALGNTEAFF
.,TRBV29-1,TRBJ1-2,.,TGCAGCGTTGACCATCCCCGGGGCCCCCTCTATGGCTACACCTTC,CSVDHPRGPLYGYTF
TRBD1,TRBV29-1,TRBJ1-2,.,TGCAGCGTCCCCAGGAAGGGGGCGGCAACTAACTATGGCTACACCTTC,CSVPRKGAATNYGYTF
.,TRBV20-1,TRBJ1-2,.,TGCAGTGCTAGAGTGGTCAGGAGTCCCTATGGCTACACCTTC,CSARVVRSPYGYTF
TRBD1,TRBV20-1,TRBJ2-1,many,TGCAGTGCTAATCAGGGGGCGCGAGAGCAGTTCTTC,CSANQGAREQFF
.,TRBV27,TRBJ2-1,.,TGTGCCAGCAGTCCTTTGGCAGAGCGGAGCTACAATGAGCAGTTCTTC,CASSPLAERSYNEQFF
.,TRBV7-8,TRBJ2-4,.,TGTGCCAGCAGCTTTGAAAGGAAATACGGGCAGTACTTC,CASSFERKYGQYF
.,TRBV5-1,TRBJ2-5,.,TGCGCCAGCAGCTTGGAGAATGGCCAGTACTTC,CASSLENGQYF
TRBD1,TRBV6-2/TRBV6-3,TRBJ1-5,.,TGTGCCAGCAGTTACGGACAGGGAGGCAATCAGCCCCAGCATTTT,CASSYGQGGNQPQHF
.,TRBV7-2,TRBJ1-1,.,TGTGCCAGCAGCTCAGGGGTTGAAGCTTTCTTT,CASSSGVEAFF
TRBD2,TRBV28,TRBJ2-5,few,TGTGCCAGCAGTTTAGGACTAGACCCCGGAGAGCAGTACTTC,CASSLGLDPGEQYF
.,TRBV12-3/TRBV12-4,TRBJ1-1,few,TGTGCCAGCACCCGTGACATGGGGACTGAAGCTTTCTTT,CASTRDMGTEAFF
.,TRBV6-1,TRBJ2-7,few,TGTGCCAGCAGTGATGCTGGGGTGGGAGCCTCCTACGAGCAGTACTTC,CASSDAGVGASYEQYF
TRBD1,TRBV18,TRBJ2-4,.,TGTGCCAGCTCACGCTTAGACAGGGGCAAAAACATTCAGTACTTC,CASSRLDRGKNIQYF
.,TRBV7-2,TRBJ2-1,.,TGTGCCAGCAGCTTAGGTTCTTGGGGCTACAATGAGCAGTTCTTC,CASSLGSWGYNEQFF
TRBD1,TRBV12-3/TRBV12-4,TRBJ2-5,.,TGTACCAGCAGTTTCACATCGACAGGGGAAGAGACCCAGTACTTC,CTSSFTSTGEETQYF
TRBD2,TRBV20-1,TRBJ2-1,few,TGCAGTGCAAACCCCGAAGCGGGAGTTCTAAAAAATGAGCAGTTCTTC,CSANPEAGVLKNEQFF
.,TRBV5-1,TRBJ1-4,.,TGCGCCAGCAGCTTGACAGGGAGGAATGAAAAACTGTTTTTT,CASSLTGRNEKLFF
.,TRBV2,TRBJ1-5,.,TGTGCCAGCAGATCACAGTCCCTTAGCAATCAGCCCCAGCATTTT,CASRSQSLSNQPQHF
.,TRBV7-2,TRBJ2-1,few,TGTGCCAGCAGCTCCTCCGGGATATCAAAGGCTGAGCAGTTCTTC,CASSSSGISKAEQFF
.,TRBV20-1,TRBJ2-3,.,TGCAGTGCTAATGAGGACCTCGGATCCCCAGATACGCAGTATTTT,CSANEDLGSPDTQYF
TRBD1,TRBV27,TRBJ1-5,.,TGTGCCAGCAGTCTTTGGACAGGGAGGGATCAGCCTCAGCATTTT,CASSLWTGRDQPQHF
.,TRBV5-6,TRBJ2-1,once,TGTGCCAGCAGTGAGGCGAGCTCCTACGAGCAGTTCTTC,CASSEASSYEQFF
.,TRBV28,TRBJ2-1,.,TGTGCCAGCTGCAGTTTGCTGGCCGAGTTCTACAATGAGCAGTTCTTC,CASCSLLAEFYNEQFF
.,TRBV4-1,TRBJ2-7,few,TGCGCCAGCAGCCCTCACCAAGGGGAGCAGTACTTC,CASSPHQGEQYF
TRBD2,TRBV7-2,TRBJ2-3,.,TGTGCCAACCAGTACCTTAGCGGGGGGCGTACAGATACGCAGTATTTT,CANQYLSGGRTDTQYF
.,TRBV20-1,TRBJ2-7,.,TGCAGTGCTAGTCGGGCGAGGAGTGAGCAGTACTTC,CSASRARSEQYF
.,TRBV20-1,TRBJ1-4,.,TGCAGTGCTAGAGTTCAGCCCGACGAAAAACTGTTTTTT,CSARVQPDEKLFF
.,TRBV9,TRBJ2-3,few,TGTGCCAGCAGCGTGGTCGGGGTAGATACGCAGTATTTT,CASSVVGVDTQYF
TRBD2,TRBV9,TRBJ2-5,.,TGTGCCAGCGGGCGGGAGGGCTACCAAGAGACCCAGTACTTC,CASGREGYQETQYF
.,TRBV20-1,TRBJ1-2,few,TGCAGTGCTAGAAGCTCCCGGGGCCGACAAAAAGGGGGCTACACCTTC,CSARSSRGRQKGGYTF